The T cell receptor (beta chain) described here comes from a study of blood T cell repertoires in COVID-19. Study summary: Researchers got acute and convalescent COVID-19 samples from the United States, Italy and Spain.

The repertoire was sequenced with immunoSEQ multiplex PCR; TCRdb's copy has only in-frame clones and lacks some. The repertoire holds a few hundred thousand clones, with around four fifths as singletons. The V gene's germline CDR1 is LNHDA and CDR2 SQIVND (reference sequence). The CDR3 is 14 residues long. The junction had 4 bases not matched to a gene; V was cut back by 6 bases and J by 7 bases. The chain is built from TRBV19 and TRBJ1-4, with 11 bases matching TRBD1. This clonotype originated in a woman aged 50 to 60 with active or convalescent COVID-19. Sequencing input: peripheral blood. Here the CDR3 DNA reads TGTGCCAGTAGCCGGACAGGGGGCGTTGAAAAACTGTTTTTT. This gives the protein CASSRTGGVEKLFF.